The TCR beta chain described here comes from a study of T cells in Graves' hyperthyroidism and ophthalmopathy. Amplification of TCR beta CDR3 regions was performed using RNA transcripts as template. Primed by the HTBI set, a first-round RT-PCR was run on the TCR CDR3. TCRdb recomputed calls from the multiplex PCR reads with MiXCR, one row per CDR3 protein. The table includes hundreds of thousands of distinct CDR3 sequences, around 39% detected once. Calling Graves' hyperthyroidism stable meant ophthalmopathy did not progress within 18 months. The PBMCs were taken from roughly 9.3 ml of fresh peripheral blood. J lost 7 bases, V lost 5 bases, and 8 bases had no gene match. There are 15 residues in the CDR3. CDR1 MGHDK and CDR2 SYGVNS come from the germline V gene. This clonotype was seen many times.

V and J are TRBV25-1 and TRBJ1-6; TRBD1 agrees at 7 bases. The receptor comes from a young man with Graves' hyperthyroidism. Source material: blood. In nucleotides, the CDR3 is TGTGCCAGCAGTTTAACAGGGGAAATCAATTCACCCCTCCACTTT. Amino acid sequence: CASSLTGEINSPLHF.